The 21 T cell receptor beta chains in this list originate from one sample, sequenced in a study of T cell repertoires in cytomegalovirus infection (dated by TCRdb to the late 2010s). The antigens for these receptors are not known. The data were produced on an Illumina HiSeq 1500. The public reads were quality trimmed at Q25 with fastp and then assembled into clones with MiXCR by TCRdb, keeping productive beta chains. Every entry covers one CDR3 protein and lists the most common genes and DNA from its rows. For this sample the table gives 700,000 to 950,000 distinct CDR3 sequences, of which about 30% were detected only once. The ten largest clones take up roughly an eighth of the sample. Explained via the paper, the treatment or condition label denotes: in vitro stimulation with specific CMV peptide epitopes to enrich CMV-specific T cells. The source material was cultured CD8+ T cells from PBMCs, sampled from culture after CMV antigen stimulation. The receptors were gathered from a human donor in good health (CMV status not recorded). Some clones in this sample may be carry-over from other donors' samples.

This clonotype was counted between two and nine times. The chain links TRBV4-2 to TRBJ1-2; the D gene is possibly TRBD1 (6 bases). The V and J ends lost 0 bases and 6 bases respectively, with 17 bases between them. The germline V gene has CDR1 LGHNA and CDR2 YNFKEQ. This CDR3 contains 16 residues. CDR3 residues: CASSQDGIQGRDGYTF. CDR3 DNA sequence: TGTGCCAGCAGCCAAGATGGTATACAGGGTAGGGATGGCTACACCTTC.

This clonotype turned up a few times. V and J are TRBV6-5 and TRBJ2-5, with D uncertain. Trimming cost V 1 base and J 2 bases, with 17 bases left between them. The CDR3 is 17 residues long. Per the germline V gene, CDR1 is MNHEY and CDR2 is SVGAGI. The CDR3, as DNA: TGTGCCAGCAGTTACTTCCTTTTGACGGTGCCGCAAGAGACCCAGTACTTC. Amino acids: CASSYFLLTVPQETQYF.

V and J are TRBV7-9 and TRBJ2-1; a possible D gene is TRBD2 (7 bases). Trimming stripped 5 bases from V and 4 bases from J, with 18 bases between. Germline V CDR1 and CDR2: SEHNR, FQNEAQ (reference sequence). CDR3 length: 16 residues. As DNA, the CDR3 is TGTGCCAGCAGCCCCAACCGGGGGGCGGGGTACAATGAGCAGTTCTTC. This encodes CASSPNRGAGYNEQFF.

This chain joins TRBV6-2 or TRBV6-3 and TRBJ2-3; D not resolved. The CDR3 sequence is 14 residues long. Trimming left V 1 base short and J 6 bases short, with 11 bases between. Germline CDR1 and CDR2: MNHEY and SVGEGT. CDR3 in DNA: TGTGCCAGCAGTTACTTTTTCCTCGGGGATACGCAGTATTTT. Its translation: CASSYFFLGDTQYF.

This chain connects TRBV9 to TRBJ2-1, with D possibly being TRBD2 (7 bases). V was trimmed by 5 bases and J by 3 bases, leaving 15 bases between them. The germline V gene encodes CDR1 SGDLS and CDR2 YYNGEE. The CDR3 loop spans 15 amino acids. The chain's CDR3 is CASREWGGDYNEQFF. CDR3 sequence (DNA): TGTGCCAGCAGAGAGTGGGGGGGCGACTACAATGAGCAGTTCTTC.

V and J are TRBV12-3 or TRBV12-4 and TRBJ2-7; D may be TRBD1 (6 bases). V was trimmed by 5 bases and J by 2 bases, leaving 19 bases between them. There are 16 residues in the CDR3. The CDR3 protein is CASSNAVTGVPYEQYF. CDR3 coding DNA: TGTGCCAGCAGTAACGCCGTGACAGGAGTCCCCTACGAGCAGTACTTC.

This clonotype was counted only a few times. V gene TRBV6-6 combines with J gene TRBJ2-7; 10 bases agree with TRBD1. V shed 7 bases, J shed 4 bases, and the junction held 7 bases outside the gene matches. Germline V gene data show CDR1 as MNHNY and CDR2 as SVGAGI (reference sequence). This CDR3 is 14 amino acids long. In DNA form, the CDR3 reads TGTGCCAGCACCTTTGGACAGGGGGGATACGAGCAGTACTTC. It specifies CASTFGQGGYEQYF.

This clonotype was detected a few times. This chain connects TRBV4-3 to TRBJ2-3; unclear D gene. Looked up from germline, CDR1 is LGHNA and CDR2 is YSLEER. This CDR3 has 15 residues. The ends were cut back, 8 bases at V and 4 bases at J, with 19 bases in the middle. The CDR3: CASGWAMGRADTQYF. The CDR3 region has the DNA TGCGCCAGCGGGTGGGCCATGGGTAGGGCAGATACGCAGTATTTT.

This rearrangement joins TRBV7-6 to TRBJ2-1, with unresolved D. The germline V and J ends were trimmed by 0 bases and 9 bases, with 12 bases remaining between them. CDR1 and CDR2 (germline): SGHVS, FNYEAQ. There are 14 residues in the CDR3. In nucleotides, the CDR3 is TGTGCCAGCAGCTTAGCGCTCGGAGTCGGTGAGCAGTTCTTC. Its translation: CASSLALGVGEQFF.

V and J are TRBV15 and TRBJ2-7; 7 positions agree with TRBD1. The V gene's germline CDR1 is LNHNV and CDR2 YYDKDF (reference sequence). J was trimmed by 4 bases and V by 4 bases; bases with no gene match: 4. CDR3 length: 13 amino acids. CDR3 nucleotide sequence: TGTGCCACCAGCACCGGGACAGTGTACGAGCAGTACTTC. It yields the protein CATSTGTVYEQYF.

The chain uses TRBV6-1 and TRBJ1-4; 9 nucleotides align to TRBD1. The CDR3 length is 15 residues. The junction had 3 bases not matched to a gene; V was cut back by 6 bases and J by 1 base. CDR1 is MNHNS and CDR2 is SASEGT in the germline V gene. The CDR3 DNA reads TGTGCCAGCAGCCGGACAGGGGAAACTAATGAAAAACTGTTTTTT. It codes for CASSRTGETNEKLFF.

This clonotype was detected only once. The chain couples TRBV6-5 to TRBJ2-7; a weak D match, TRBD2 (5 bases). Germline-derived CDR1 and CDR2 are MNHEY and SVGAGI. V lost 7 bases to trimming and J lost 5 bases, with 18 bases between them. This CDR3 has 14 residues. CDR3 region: CASTYSGSLDEQYF. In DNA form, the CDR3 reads TGTGCCAGCACCTACTCGGGGTCTCTCGACGAGCAGTACTTC.

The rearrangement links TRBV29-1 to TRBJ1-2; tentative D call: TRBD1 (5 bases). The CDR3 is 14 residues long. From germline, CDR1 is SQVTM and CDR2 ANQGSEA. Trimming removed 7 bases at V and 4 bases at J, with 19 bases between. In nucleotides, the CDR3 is TGCAGCGCCAACCCGGGGGGTGGAGGCTATGGCTACACCTTC. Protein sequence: CSANPGGGGYGYTF.

The CDR3 DNA reads as TGTGCCACCAGTGAGGGTATGGACGGCTACACCTTC. Encoded protein: CATSEGMDGYTF. The rearrangement uses TRBV24-1 and TRBJ1-2; D ambiguous. V lost 4 bases and J 8 bases, leaving 10 bases between the germline ends. Germline lookup yields CDR1 KGHDR and CDR2 SFDVKD. The CDR3 extends over 12 amino acids.

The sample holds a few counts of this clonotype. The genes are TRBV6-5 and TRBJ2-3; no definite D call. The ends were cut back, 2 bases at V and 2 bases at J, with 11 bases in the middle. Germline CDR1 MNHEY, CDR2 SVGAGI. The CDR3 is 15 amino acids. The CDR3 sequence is CASSYAATTTDTQYF. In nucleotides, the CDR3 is TGTGCCAGCAGTTACGCTGCCACGACCACAGATACGCAGTATTTT.

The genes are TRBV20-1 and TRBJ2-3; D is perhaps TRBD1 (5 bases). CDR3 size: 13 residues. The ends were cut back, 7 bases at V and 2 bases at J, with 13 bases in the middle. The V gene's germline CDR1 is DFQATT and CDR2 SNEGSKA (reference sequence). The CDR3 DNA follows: TGCAGTGGCAGGGAACAGTACACAGATACGCAGTATTTT. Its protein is CSGREQYTDTQYF.

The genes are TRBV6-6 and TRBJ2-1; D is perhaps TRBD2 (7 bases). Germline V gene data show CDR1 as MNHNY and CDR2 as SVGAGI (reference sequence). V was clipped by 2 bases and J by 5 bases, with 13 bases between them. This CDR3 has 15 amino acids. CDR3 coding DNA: TGTGCCAGCAGTTACGTGGGGGGGCAAGACAATGAGCAGTTCTTC. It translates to CASSYVGGQDNEQFF.

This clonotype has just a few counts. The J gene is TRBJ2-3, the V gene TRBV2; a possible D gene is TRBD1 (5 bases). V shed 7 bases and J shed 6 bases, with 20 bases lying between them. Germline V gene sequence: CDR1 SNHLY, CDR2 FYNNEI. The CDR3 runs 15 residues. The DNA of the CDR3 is TGTGCCAGCACCCCAAGAGAAGGGGTCATCGATACGCAGTATTTT. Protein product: CASTPREGVIDTQYF.

In nucleotides, the CDR3 is TGTGCCAGCAGCCTCGGACAGGGGGCTGACAATGAGCAGTTCTTC. It encodes CASSLGQGADNEQFF. This chain uses TRBV6-2 or TRBV6-3 with TRBJ2-1; 11 nucleotides agree with TRBD1. The CDR3 is 15 amino acids. Trimming cost V 6 bases and J 5 bases; bases outside gene matches: 6. In germline, CDR1 is MNHEY, CDR2 SVGEGT.

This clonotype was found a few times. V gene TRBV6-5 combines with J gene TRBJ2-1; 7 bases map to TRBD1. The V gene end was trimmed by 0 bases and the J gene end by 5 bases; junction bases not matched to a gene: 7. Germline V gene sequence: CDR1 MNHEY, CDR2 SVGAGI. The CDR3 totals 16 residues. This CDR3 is CASSYSYRGEDNEQFF. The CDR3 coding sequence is TGTGCCAGCAGTTACTCGTACAGGGGCGAAGACAATGAGCAGTTCTTC.

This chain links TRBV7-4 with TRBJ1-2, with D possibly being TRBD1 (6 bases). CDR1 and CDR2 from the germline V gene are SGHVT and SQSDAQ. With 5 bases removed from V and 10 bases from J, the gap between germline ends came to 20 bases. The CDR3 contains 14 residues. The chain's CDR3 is CASSPPETGGDYTF. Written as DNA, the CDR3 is TGTGCCAGCAGCCCACCCGAGACAGGCGGAGACTACACCTTC.